This T cell receptor beta chain stems from a study of beta chain features in type 1 diabetes. Broader study findings: In all four CD4+ subsets, TCRB CDR3 length was significantly, moderately reduced in type 1 diabetes. Type 1 diabetes patients had VDJ junctions that carried fewer insertions and more deletions.

This clone has just a few counts. Its specificity is not known. What was sequenced were expressed TCRB transcripts, since all of the isolated RNA had been reverse transcribed. Several million reads on average were seen across naive, central memory and regulatory T cell samples. Sequencing was performed with immunoSEQ multiplex PCR; in TCRdb, only in-frame clones are kept and a portion is missing. This table has 640,000 or so clones, around an eighth appearing once. Cells sorted by CD45RO/CCR7/CD25/CD127/CD95/CD27 comprised CD4+ naive, central memory, regulatory and stem cell-like memory cells. All sorted populations exceeded 95% purity. This sequence was found in a man between 18 and 29 years old with type 1 diabetes. The source material was naive CD4+ T cells from blood.

The CDR3 protein is CASSLGDSGSFF. DNA for the CDR3: TGCGCCAGCAGCTTGGGGGACTCGGGATCTTTCTTT. This chain connects TRBV5-1 to TRBJ1-1, with a tentative D call TRBD1 (5 bases). CDR1 is SGHRS, CDR2 YFSETQ, per germline. The V end was cut by 0 bases, the J end by 12 bases, with 12 bases between. The CDR3 runs 12 residues.